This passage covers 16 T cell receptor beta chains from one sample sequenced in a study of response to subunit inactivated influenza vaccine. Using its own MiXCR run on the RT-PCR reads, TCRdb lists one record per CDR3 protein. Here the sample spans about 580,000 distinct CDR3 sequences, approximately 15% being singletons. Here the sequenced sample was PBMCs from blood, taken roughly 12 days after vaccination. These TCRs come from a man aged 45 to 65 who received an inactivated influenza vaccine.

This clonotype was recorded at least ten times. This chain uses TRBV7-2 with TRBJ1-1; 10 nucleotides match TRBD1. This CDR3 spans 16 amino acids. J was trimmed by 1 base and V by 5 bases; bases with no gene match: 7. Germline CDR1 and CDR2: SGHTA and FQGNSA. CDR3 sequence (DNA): TGTGCCAGCAGCCCCCGACAGGGGGCTAGGAACACTGAAGCTTTCTTT. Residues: CASSPRQGARNTEAFF.

The CDR3 sequence: CASSSGPGHPSYEQYF. The CDR3 nucleotides read TGCGCCAGCAGCTCTGGCCCGGGACACCCCTCCTACGAGCAGTACTTC. The chain is built from TRBV5-1 and TRBJ2-7, with D perhaps matching TRBD1 (6 bases). This CDR3 has 16 amino acids. Germline lookup yields CDR1 SGHRS and CDR2 YFSETQ. The V and J ends lost 3 bases and 0 bases respectively, with 16 bases between them.

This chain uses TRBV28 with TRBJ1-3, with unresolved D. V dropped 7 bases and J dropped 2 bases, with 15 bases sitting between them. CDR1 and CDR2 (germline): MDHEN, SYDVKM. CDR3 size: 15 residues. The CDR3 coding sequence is TGTGCCAGCACCGAACCCTCGTCCCCTGGAAACACCATATATTTT. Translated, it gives CASTEPSSPGNTIYF.

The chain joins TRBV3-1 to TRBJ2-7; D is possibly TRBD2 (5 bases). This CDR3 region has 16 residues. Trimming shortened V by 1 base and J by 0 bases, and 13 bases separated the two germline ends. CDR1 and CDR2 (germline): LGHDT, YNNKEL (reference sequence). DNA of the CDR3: TGTGCCAGCAGCCAAGGTATCAGCGGTAGCTCCTACGAGCAGTACTTC. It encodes CASSQGISGSSYEQYF.

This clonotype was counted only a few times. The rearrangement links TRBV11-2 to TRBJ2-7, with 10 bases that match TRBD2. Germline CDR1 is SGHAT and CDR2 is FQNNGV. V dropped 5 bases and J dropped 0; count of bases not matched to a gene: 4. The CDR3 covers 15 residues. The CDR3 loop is CASSALAGASYEQYF. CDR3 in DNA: TGTGCCAGCAGCGCGCTAGCGGGAGCCTCCTACGAGCAGTACTTC.

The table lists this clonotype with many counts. The CDR3 sequence is CASREQGVHSPLHF. The CDR3 DNA follows: TGTGCCAGCAGGGAACAGGGGGTTCATTCACCCCTCCACTTT. V gene TRBV12-3 or TRBV12-4 combines with J gene TRBJ1-6, with 8 bases lining up with TRBD1. The CDR3 length is 14 residues. V shed 6 bases and J 8 bases; nucleotides not matched to a gene: 6.

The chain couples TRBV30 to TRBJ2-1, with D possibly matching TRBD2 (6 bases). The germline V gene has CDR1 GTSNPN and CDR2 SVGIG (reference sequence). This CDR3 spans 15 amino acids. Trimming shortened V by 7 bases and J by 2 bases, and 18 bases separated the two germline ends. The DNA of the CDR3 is TGTGCCTCAACCGACGGCAGACTAGCCTACAATGAGCAGTTCTTC. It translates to CASTDGRLAYNEQFF.

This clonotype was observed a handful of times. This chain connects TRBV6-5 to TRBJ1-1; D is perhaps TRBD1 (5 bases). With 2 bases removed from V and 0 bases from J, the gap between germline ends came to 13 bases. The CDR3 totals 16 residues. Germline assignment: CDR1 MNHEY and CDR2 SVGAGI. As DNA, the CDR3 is TGTGCCAGCAGTTACCTACCAACAGGAATGAACACTGAAGCTTTCTTT. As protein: CASSYLPTGMNTEAFF.

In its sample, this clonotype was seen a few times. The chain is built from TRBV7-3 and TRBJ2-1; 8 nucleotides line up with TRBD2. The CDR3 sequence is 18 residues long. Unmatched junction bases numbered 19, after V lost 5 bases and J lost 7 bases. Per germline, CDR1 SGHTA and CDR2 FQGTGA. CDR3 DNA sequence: TGTGCCAGCAGCCTAAAGGACGGGCCCGGGACTAGTCAGAATGAGCAGTTCTTC. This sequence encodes CASSLKDGPGTSQNEQFF. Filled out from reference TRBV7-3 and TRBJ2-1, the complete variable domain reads GAGVSQTPSNKVTEKGKYVELRCDPISGHTALYWYRQSLGQGPEFLIYFQGTGAADDSGLPNDRFFAVRPEGSVSTLKIQRTERGDSAVYLCASSLKDGPGTSQNEQFFGPGTRLTVL.

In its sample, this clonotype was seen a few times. The CDR3 sequence: CASSLGTGPTDTQYF. The DNA of the CDR3 is TGTGCCAGCAGCCTTGGGACAGGACCCACAGATACGCAGTATTTT. The chain joins TRBV14 to TRBJ2-3; 8 nucleotides line up with TRBD1. Germline CDR1 SGHDN, CDR2 FVKESK. The CDR3 is made up of 15 amino acids. The V segment lost 4 bases and the J segment 2 bases; nucleotides outside the gene matches: 5.

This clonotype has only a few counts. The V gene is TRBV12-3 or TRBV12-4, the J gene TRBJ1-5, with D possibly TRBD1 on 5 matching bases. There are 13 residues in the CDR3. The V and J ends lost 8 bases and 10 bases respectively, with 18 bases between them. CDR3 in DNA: TGTGCCAGCGGGGGGGTCAGCCAGGGTCCCCAGCATTTT. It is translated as CASGGVSQGPQHF.

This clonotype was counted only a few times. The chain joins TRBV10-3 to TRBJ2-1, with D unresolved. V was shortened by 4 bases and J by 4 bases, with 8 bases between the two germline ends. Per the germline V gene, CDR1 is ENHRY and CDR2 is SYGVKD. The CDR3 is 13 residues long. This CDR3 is CAISGRGYNEQFF. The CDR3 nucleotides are TGTGCCATCAGTGGAAGAGGTTACAATGAGCAGTTCTTC.

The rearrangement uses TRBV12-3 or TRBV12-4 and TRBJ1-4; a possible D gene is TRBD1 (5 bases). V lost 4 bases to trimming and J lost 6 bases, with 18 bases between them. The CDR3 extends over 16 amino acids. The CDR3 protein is CASSSSTGGEYEKLFF. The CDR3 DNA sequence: TGTGCCAGCAGTTCCTCAACCGGGGGGGAATATGAAAAACTGTTTTTT.

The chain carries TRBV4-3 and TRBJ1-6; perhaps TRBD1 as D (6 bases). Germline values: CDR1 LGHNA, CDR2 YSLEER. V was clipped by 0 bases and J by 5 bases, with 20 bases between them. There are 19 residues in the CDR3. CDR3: CASSQEWGAGRVNNSPLHF. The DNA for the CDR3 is TGCGCCAGCAGCCAAGAATGGGGGGCAGGGAGGGTGAATAATTCACCCCTCCACTTT.

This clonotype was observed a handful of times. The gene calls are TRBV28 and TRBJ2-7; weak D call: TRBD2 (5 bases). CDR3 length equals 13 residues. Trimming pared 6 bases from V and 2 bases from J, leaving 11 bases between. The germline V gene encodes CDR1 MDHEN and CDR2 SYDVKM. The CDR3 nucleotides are TGTGCCAGCAGGCGGGCGCAGACCTACGAGCAGTACTTC. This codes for CASRRAQTYEQYF. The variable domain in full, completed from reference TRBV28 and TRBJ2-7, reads DVKVTQSSRYLVKRTGEKVFLECVQDMDHENMFWYRQDPGLGLRLIYFSYDVKMKEKGDIPEGYSVSREKKERFSLILESASTNQTSMYLCASRRAQTYEQYFGPGTRLTVT.

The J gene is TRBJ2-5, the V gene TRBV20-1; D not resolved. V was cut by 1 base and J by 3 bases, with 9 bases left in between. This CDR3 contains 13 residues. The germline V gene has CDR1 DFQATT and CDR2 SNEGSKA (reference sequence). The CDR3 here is CSARGPQKETQYF. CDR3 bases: TGCAGTGCTAGAGGCCCCCAGAAAGAGACCCAGTACTTC.